The sequence of this T cell receptor beta chain was determined in a study of CD8 T cells in Susac syndrome. The RNA, about 0.45 to 1 ug, was put through reverse transcription using random hexamers. TCRdb called the immunoSEQ multiplex PCR reads again in MiXCR, with one record for every CDR3 protein. The data show about 300,000 distinct CDR3 sequences, over 75% seen once. The study sequenced TCR beta in blood CD8+ and CD4+ T cells. CDR1 is SQVTM and CDR2 is ANQGSEA in the germline V gene. The CDR3 spans 15 residues. With V trimmed by 6 bases and J by 6 bases, 14 bases remained unmatched. The receptor comes from a human donor with multiple sclerosis. Sequenced material: CD8+ T cells from PBMCs. V gene TRBV29-1 combines with J gene TRBJ2-7, with 10 positions matching TRBD2. Here the CDR3 reads CSVYRAGTSDGEQYF. The CDR3 coding sequence is TGCAGCGTCTACAGGGCCGGGACTAGCGACGGCGAGCAGTACTTC.